This passage covers 16 T cell receptor beta chains from one sample sequenced in a study of shared clonotypes between healthy human individuals. TCRdb's copy holds only in-frame clones and misses some; the assay was immunoSEQ multiplex PCR. The sample yields about 1.5 million clones, 95% to 99% seen once. Sequencing input: naive CD4+ T cells sorted from blood. Documented subset: CD45RA+ positively selected. The origin of the receptors is a young man in good health.

V and J are TRBV9 and TRBJ1-2; the D gene is possibly TRBD1 (5 bases). Germline loops: CDR1 SGDLS, CDR2 YYNGEE. The length of the CDR3 is 14 residues. With 4 bases removed from V and 3 bases from J, the gap between germline ends came to 13 bases. For the CDR3, the DNA is TGTGCCAGCAGCCCCCTTCTGGGGCACTATGGCTACACCTTC. Its translation is CASSPLLGHYGYTF.

This clone was seen a single time. The rearrangement links TRBV7-9 to TRBJ2-1, with D perhaps matching TRBD1 or TRBD2 (5 bases each). Germline V gene sequence: CDR1 SEHNR, CDR2 FQNEAQ (reference sequence). Trimming removed 5 bases at V and 4 bases at J, with 18 bases between. The CDR3 has 16 residues. The CDR3: CASSPPRGVRYNEQFF. The CDR3 nucleotides read TGTGCCAGCAGCCCACCACGAGGGGTACGGTACAATGAGCAGTTCTTC. Complete variable domain (other parts from reference TRBV7-9 and TRBJ2-1): DTGVSQNPRHKITKRGQNVTFRCDPISEHNRLYWYRQTLGQGPEFLTYFQNEAQLEKSRLLSDRFSAERPKGSFSTLEIQRTEQGDSAMYLCASSPPRGVRYNEQFFGPGTRLTVL.

In nucleotides, the CDR3 is TGCGCCAGCAGCTTGGTCGCCCTAGTTGGGAATGAGCAGTTCTTC. Amino acid sequence: CASSLVALVGNEQFF. The chain uses TRBV5-1 and TRBJ2-1; D remains ambiguous. Germline lookup yields CDR1 SGHRS and CDR2 YFSETQ. V was trimmed by 0 bases and J by 7 bases, leaving 14 bases between them. The CDR3 has 15 amino acids.

The V gene is TRBV5-6, the J gene TRBJ2-5; D is undetermined. Germline loops: CDR1 SGHDT, CDR2 YYEEEE. CDR3 length: 13 residues. V dropped 3 bases and J dropped 13 bases, with 19 bases sitting between them. The CDR3: CASSSQTTGPPYF. The CDR3 DNA reads as TGTGCCAGCAGCTCCCAAACGACCGGCCCACCGTACTTC.

The chain is built from TRBV6-1 and TRBJ2-1, with D possibly being TRBD1 (6 bases). V was trimmed by 6 bases and J by 3 bases, leaving 12 bases between them. The germline V gene encodes CDR1 MNHNS and CDR2 SASEGT. The CDR3 is 14 residues long. The CDR3 loop is CASRGQKNYNEQFF. CDR3 coding DNA: TGTGCCAGCAGGGGACAAAAGAACTACAATGAGCAGTTCTTC.

The chain combines TRBV19 with TRBJ1-5; tentatively, D is TRBD1 (5 bases). Germline lookup yields CDR1 LNHDA and CDR2 SQIVND (reference sequence). V lost 3 bases to trimming and J lost 3 bases, with 12 bases between them. The CDR3 is made up of 15 amino acids. The CDR3 sequence is CASSMGDRYNQPQHF. CDR3 DNA: TGTGCCAGTAGTATGGGGGACCGTTACAATCAGCCCCAGCATTTT.

The chain employs TRBV25-1 and TRBJ1-4; D is unclear. V was trimmed by 7 bases and J by 5 bases, leaving 8 bases between them. The CDR3 has 12 residues. Germline assignment: CDR1 MGHDK and CDR2 SYGVNS. The CDR3, as DNA: TGTGCCAGCACGAGAGGGAATGAAAAACTGTTTTTT. Protein product: CASTRGNEKLFF.

This clone was seen a handful of times. The chain carries TRBV7-8 and TRBJ1-2, with D uncertain. CDR1 SGHVS and CDR2 FQNEAQ come from the germline V gene. CDR3 size: 13 residues. Trimming cost V 5 bases and J 3 bases, with 10 bases left between them. This CDR3 reads CASSPTGDYGYTF. The CDR3 DNA reads TGTGCCAGCAGCCCGACTGGGGACTATGGCTACACCTTC.

The chain employs TRBV25-1 and TRBJ2-5; D may be TRBD1 (5 bases). V shed 3 bases and J shed 0 bases, with 8 bases lying between them. CDR3 length: 14 residues. CDR1 MGHDK and CDR2 SYGVNS come from the germline V gene. In nucleotides, the CDR3 is TGTGCCAGCAGTGATGCAGGGTACCAAGAGACCCAGTACTTC. Protein: CASSDAGYQETQYF.

The chain uses TRBV18 and TRBJ2-3; 7 bases are shared with TRBD1. The junction had 5 bases not matched to a gene; V was cut back by 5 bases and J by 6 bases. Germline V gives CDR1 KGHSH, CDR2 LQKENI. The CDR3 extends over 13 amino acids. The CDR3, as DNA: TGTGCCAGCTCAACAAACAGGGGTGATACGCAGTATTTT. Its translation is CASSTNRGDTQYF.

The table lists this clone with a count of one. This sequence joins TRBV25-1 and TRBJ2-1; 8 bases fit TRBD2. The J segment lost 8 bases and the V segment lost 7 bases, leaving 13 bases of the junction unmatched. Per the germline V gene, CDR1 is MGHDK and CDR2 is SYGVNS. This CDR3 is built from 15 residues. The CDR3 DNA follows: TGTGCCAGCACGGTAGCGGGGCTTACTGAGGATGAGCAGTTCTTC. This encodes CASTVAGLTEDEQFF.

CDR3 residues: CASSYSRRATAEQYF. CDR3 in DNA: TGTGCCAGCAGTTACTCGCGTAGAGCTACCGCCGAGCAGTACTTC. The rearrangement uses TRBV6-5 and TRBJ2-7; D unclear. This CDR3 spans 15 amino acids. Germline-derived CDR1 and CDR2 are MNHEY and SVGAGI. Trimming stripped 0 bases from V and 6 bases from J, with 15 bases between.

The chain combines TRBV7-9 with TRBJ1-2; no firm D call. Trimming removed 0 bases from V and 6 bases from J, with 8 bases in between. The CDR3 has 13 residues. Per the germline V gene, CDR1 is SEHNR and CDR2 is FQNEAQ (reference sequence). In nucleotides, the CDR3 is TGTGCCAGCAGCTTAGCGCCAGGACATGGCTACACCTTC. Amino acid sequence: CASSLAPGHGYTF.

This clone has just one count. V is TRBV15 and J is TRBJ2-3; D is undetermined. The CDR3 runs 16 residues. Trimming took 0 bases from V and 3 from J, leaving 13 bases between them. CDR1 and CDR2 from the germline V gene are LNHNV and YYDKDF (reference sequence). The CDR3: CATSREGVVKTDTQYF. The DNA for the CDR3 is TGTGCCACCAGCAGAGAGGGCGTAGTAAAGACAGATACGCAGTATTTT.

Of note for this clone: Other DNA sequences in the sample encode the same CDR3. The chain couples TRBV18 to TRBJ2-7, with TRBD1 matching 7 bases. The J segment lost 0 bases and the V segment lost 3 bases, leaving 2 bases of the junction unmatched. The CDR3 has 14 amino acids. Germline V gene lookup returns CDR1 KGHSH and CDR2 LQKENI. CDR3 sequence: CASSPGQVSYEQYF. The CDR3 DNA reads as TGTGCCAGCTCACCCGGACAGGTCTCCTACGAGCAGTACTTC.

This clone was picked up one time. The chain couples TRBV5-6 to TRBJ1-3; D is unresolved. CDR3 size: 16 residues. Trimming removed 1 base at V and 4 bases at J, with 15 bases between. Germline V gene data show CDR1 as SGHDT and CDR2 as YYEEEE. This CDR3 reads CASSLIGESPGNTIYF. The DNA for the CDR3 is TGTGCCAGCAGCTTGATTGGGGAAAGCCCCGGAAACACCATATATTTT.